This T cell receptor beta chain was documented in a study of shared clonotypes between healthy human individuals (dated by TCRdb to 2020 to 2021). Context from the whole study: The cohort included a few men and a couple of women between 18 and 49 years of age. Blood TCR repertoires of roughly 5 healthy adults were deeply sequenced to estimate repertoire size and the extent of clonotype sharing between individuals. To increase sequencing depth and limit assay-specific biases, different laboratories used diverse techniques to prepare libraries and sequence TCR repertoires. Leukapheresis yielded between about 0.85 and 9.5 billion PBMCs per donor. For each donor, three plates each were used for CD4 naive and CD4 memory, two plates were used for CD8 naive, and one plate was used for CD8 memory. Broader findings and caveats from the paper: Higher generation probabilities were observed for clonotypes shared by all four sorted-subset donors than for non-shared clonotypes. Across four donors, roughly 5.4% of naive CD4, more than 3% of naive CD8, about 2% of memory CD4, and 0.3% to 0.45% of memory CD8 clonotypes were shared. Incomplete sequencing was indicated by rarefaction of sorted-subset datasets, despite the large sequencing depth. Larger estimated clonotype richness was generally found for naive subsets than for memory subsets. Only blood was sampled, and tissue TCR repertoires likely differ from those in blood. Pairwise subsampling led to the expectation that sequencing depth would affect the degree of clonotype sharing among donors. The genetic and exposure-history diversity represented was limited by the small number of donors.

The donors were healthy, HIV-negative adults who had no recently reported acute infections or vaccinations. Every donor was a Caucasian adult residing in Nashville, Tennessee, USA. CD4+ T cells were enriched by magnetic negative selection; naive cells were then positively selected on CD45RA, and the negative fraction formed the memory subset. After blood collection by leukapheresis, PBMCs were isolated using Ficoll-Histopaque density gradient centrifugation and then cryopreserved in the vapor phase of liquid nitrogen. Analytical flow cytometry was used to check the purity and quantity of each magnetically sorted T cell population. Each sorted fraction had its genomic DNA isolated and then quantified by UV absorbance on a Nanodrop 2000c. This clone was picked up a small number of times. The antigen this receptor binds is unknown. The sample holds no much larger clone one base away, and base qualities are not on file.

Using the deep immunoSEQ assay, TCR CDR3 regions were amplified from genomic DNA by multiplex PCR. Extracted genomic DNA from each cell subset was spread evenly across all wells of several immunoSEQ 96-well plates, with each plate serving as a replicate. For sorted subsets, each replicate PCR was loaded with about 0.2 ug genomic DNA, equivalent to 30,000 to 35,000 T cell genomes. The purified libraries were quantified using a Qubit 3.0 fluorometer, sized with a Bioanalyzer 2100, and then quantified again using the KAPA Library Quantification kit. Every immunoSEQ 96-well plate was sequenced on a separate single-read 150-cycle Illumina NextSeq 550 flow cell. From the authors' description of their analysis: Because only junctional sequences without quality scores were contained in the immunoSEQ output, filtering matching that applied to full-length reads could not be performed. To assign V/J genes and CDR3, sequences were annotated against IMGT germline references using PyIR, a Python wrapper for IgBLAST v1.9. Any read was removed if the V/J assignment was weak (E-value above 1e-6), the CDR3 was missing, or the read contained stop codons, out-of-frame junctions, or ambiguous translated residues. A V3J clonotype was defined by an identical inferred V gene, J gene, and CDR3 amino acid sequence. The percentage overlap between two repertoires was calculated by dividing the number of shared unique clonotypes by the size of the smaller repertoire. RTK rarefaction, the Chao1 estimator, and Recon v2.1 estimates of unobserved clonotypes were used to assess repertoire richness. OLGA was used to compute generation probabilities for all TCRbeta clonotypes that the gDNA method yielded from a handful of donors. Imported from immuneACCESS, the table was reduced by TCRdb to in-frame sequences with V and J called. These copies leave out some clones; in studies compared against another copy, an unresolved V gene accounts for under half, and the cause of the remainder is not known. V, J and clone size were drawn from that table, and D and trimming were deduced from the DNA. For this sample the table gives 2 million to 2.5 million clones, of which approximately 96% were detected only once. 0.1% to 0.15% of the sample comes from the top ten.

From cysteine to phenylalanine, the CDR3 is 13 amino acids long. Just CDR3 DNA is preserved here, 39 bases in frame from base 1. Via the germline V gene (reference sequence), CDR1 is LNHDA and CDR2 SQIVND. Trimming at the junction amounts to 1 base on V and 8 bases on J, and the germline ends lie 11 bases apart. The TCR comes from a man between 18 and 35 years old in good health. The V and J segments used are TRBV19 and TRBJ1-2, with no reliable assignment of the D segment. Sequencing input: naive CD4+ T cells sorted from blood. The meaning of the sample's cell subset or site label: CD45RA+ positively selected. DNA sequence: TGTGCCAGTAGTATAGCCTTTCAGTGGGGCTACACCTTC. Translation gives CASSIAFQWGYTF.